Listed below are T cell receptor beta chains from one sample, sequenced in a study of radiotherapy plus CTLA-4 blockade in lung cancer. Clones were sequenced by immunoSEQ multiplex PCR, and TCRdb holds only the in-frame ones, with some missing. This table has about 120,000 clones, about nine tenths appearing once. The sequencing used peripheral blood, collected from a patient treated with radiotherapy plus ipilimumab. The receptors originated from a human donor with non-small cell lung cancer that progressed on radiotherapy plus ipilimumab. Both conserved end residues are part of each CDR3.

j_call v_call cdr3_aa
TRBJ2-1 TRBV18 CASSPVSTSGRAIEQFF
TRBJ1-5 TRBV30 CAWRGGSNQPQHF
TRBJ1-1 TRBV7-9 CASSPGTGEDTEAFF
TRBJ2-5 TRBV5-1 CASSPASYRRETQYF
TRBJ2-7 TRBV5-1 CASSLNVVSGRFYEQYF
TRBJ1-1 TRBV2 CASSTGGFEAFF
TRBJ1-4 TRBV5-1 CASSLAGTGGFEKLFF
TRBJ2-1 TRBV5-1 CASSPASSRNEQFF
TRBJ1-1 TRBV6-6 CASSPIGRVQAEAFF
TRBJ2-3 TRBV5-1 CASSERGTDTQYF
TRBJ1-2 TRBV27 CASSSQTTYRQLTF
TRBJ2-7 TRBV9 CASSARTSGSLGNEQYF
TRBJ2-3 TRBV5-1 CASSLQGSKDTQYF
TRBJ1-1 TRBV29-1 CSVGGRGGSTEAFF
TRBJ2-1 TRBV28 CASRTSGRSEQFF
TRBJ2-7 TRBV15 CATSRGRDTQLDEQYF
TRBJ1-1 TRBV9 CASSVDPPSGLNTEAFF
TRBJ1-3 TRBV19 CASSRQGRSGNTIYF
TRBJ1-4 TRBV7-4 CASSLEGQGIGKLFF
TRBJ2-1 TRBV9 CASSQSGGLPYNEQFF
TRBJ2-1 TRBV19 CASSMQGGNYEQFF
TRBJ2-3 TRBV11-3 CASSSGLSPSTDTQYF
TRBJ1-2 TRBV29-1 CSVEEGAGYTF
TRBJ1-1 TRBV7-9 CASSYGQGAVAFF
TRBJ1-1 TRBV13 CASCEGTSPKLSFF
TRBJ2-7 TRBV6-1 CASNYRREWGF
TRBJ2-7 TRBV7-2 CASSRDPATYEQYF
TRBJ2-2 TRBV2 CASSEALAGETGELFF
TRBJ2-3 TRBV10-3 CAISLGQSTDTQYF
TRBJ1-2 TRBV6-5 CASSYSGGGYGYTF
TRBJ2-6 TRBV5-1 CASSFTGGSGANVLTF
TRBJ2-2 TRBV9 CASSVGGTTGELFF
TRBJ2-5 TRBV7-9 CASSTALAGEETQYF
TRBJ2-1 TRBV19 CASSSQGGRQEDNEQFF
TRBJ1-5 TRBV19 CASRGTPKYSNQPQHF
TRBJ1-2 TRBV7-9 CASSLVQDYGYTF
TRBJ2-1 TRBV6-1 CASRPRGDNEQFF
TRBJ2-1 TRBV19 CASSIARGGNEQFF
TRBJ1-5 TRBV19 CASSIPLGGGSNQPQHF
TRBJ2-5 TRBV5-1 CASSLLLMVGETQYF
TRBJ1-1 TRBV29-1 CSVDRGLSLAEAFF
TRBJ2-1 TRBV27 CASRRAGGDNEQFF
TRBJ2-7 TRBV7-9 CASSLAGWRSSYEQYF
TRBJ2-4 TRBV5-1 CASSRSSEGGPQNIQYF
TRBJ2-6 TRBV11-2 CASSLGRGVTSGANVLTF
TRBJ2-7 TRBV11-2 CASSHEAGGFYEQYF
TRBJ2-3 TRBV9 CASGAGAPTDTQYF
TRBJ2-5 TRBV4-1 CASSLEGLAGETQYF
TRBJ2-5 TRBV30 CAWRNQGARETQYF
TRBJ2-7 TRBV2 CASSLGGNEQYF
TRBJ1-2 TRBV30 CAWSDERSLVYGYTF
TRBJ1-4 TRBV30 CAWSIWDTTEKLFF
TRBJ1-4 TRBV2 CASRLGQASRNEKLFF
TRBJ1-3 TRBV5-4 CASSPTPGNTIYF
TRBJ1-1 TRBV5-6 CASSFPGRETEAFF
TRBJ2-5 TRBV12-5 CASSASGQETQYF
TRBJ2-7 TRBV30 CACHGIPAYEQYF